This record looks at one TCR beta chain sequence and its context. Antigen specificity is unknown. Specimens obtained from alopecia areata patients comprised lesional scalp punch biopsies and peripheral blood. These data are taken from a study of CD8+ T cells in alopecia areata. Study conclusions and caveats: Scalp samples also yield sequences from resident alphabeta T cells of normal skin. The study found higher clonality in lesional than normal scalp, especially in alopecia totalis/universalis.

V was trimmed by 3 bases and J by 6 bases, leaving 18 bases between them. Germline CDR1 and CDR2: SGHRS and YFSETQ. The CDR3 is 15 amino acids. Extraction of RNA preceded its reverse transcription into cDNA, which served as the sequencing template. Method: immunoSEQ multiplex PCR; TCRdb's copy keeps in-frame clones and lacks some. The profile covers about 150,000 clones, with 87% appearing a single time and around 16% taken by the ten largest. This TCR came from a human donor with alopecia areata. The sequenced sample was CD8+ T cells sorted from blood, obtained at week 0. The J gene is TRBJ1-2, the V gene TRBV5-1; no clear D gene. DNA for the CDR3: TGCGCCAGCAGCTATGACCCCGGGCTTCTTAATGGCTACACCTTC. It translates to CASSYDPGLLNGYTF.